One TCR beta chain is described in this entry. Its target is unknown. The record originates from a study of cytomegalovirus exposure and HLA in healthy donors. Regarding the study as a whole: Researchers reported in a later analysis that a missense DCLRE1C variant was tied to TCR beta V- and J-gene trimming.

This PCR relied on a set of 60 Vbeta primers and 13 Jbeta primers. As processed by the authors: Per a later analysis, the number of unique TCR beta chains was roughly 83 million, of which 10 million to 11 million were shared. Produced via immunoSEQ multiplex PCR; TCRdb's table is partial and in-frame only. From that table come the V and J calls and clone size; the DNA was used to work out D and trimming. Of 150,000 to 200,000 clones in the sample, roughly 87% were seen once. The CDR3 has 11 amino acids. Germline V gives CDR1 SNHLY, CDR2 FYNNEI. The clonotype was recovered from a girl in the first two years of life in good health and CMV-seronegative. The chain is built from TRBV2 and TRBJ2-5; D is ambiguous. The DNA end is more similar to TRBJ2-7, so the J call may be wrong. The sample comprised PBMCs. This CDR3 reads CASSLKYEQYF. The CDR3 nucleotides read TGTGCCAGCAGTTTAAAATACGAGCAGTACTTC.